The 17 T cell receptor beta chains given below trace back to one sample, sequenced in a study of blood T cells in healthy people across ages. Alongside a J-beta primer mix, a sample-barcoded 5' primer served in a second PCR lasting about 6 to 11 cycles. TCRdb recomputed calls from the 5' RACE reads with MiXCR, one row per CDR3 protein. The table records about 1 million distinct CDR3 sequences, 20% to 25% of them present only once. These sequences were also reported in another study, on T cells of mothers and their children.

The material sequenced was blood. The receptors were gathered from a girl aged 2 to 10 in good health.

This chain joins TRBV29-1 and TRBJ2-7, with 7 bases that match TRBD1. V was pared by 1 base and J by 5 bases, with 5 bases of the junction left unmatched. Germline V gene sequence: CDR1 SQVTM, CDR2 ANQGSEA. The CDR3 is made up of 13 amino acids. The CDR3 spells CSVEVGGPDEQYF. The CDR3 DNA reads TGCAGCGTTGAAGTAGGGGGCCCCGACGAGCAGTACTTC.

Only a few counts were recorded for this clonotype. The CDR3 is CASSLGLVTSTDTQYF. DNA for the CDR3: TGTGCCAGCAGCTTAGGTCTCGTAACTAGCACAGATACGCAGTATTTT. The rearrangement links TRBV13 to TRBJ2-3; no definite D call. The CDR3 covers 16 residues. The germline gives CDR1 PRHDT, CDR2 FYEKMQ (reference sequence). The V gene lost 0 bases and the J gene lost 0 bases, with 10 bases spanning the gap.

This clonotype was seen a few times. This chain links TRBV2 with TRBJ1-5; D ambiguous. This CDR3 contains 15 residues. The germline V gene has CDR1 SNHLY and CDR2 FYNNEI. V lost 1 base and J 2 bases, leaving 9 bases between the germline ends. CDR3 DNA sequence: TGTGCCAGCAGTGAAGACCGGCGGGGCAATCAGCCCCAGCATTTT. Its translation: CASSEDRRGNQPQHF.

This clonotype has only a few counts. The rearrangement joins TRBV6-6 to TRBJ2-5; D is undetermined. V was trimmed by 2 bases and J by 5 bases, leaving 12 bases between them. The CDR3 totals 14 residues. Germline V gene lookup returns CDR1 MNHNY and CDR2 SVGAGI (reference sequence). The CDR3: CASSYEPKRETQYF. DNA for the CDR3: TGTGCCAGCAGTTACGAGCCAAAAAGGGAGACCCAGTACTTC.

This clonotype was picked up a small number of times. CDR3 sequence reads: CASSFVGQGGSNQPQHF. CDR3 coding DNA: TGTGCCAGCAGCTTCGTCGGACAGGGAGGGAGCAATCAGCCCCAGCATTTT. This chain links TRBV7-2 with TRBJ1-5, with 8 positions matching TRBD1. CDR1 is SGHTA, CDR2 FQGNSA, per germline. The CDR3 has 17 residues. With 3 bases clipped from V and 1 base from J, the junction kept 8 bases outside the gene matches.

The chain uses TRBV20-1 and TRBJ1-4; no firm D call. The CDR3 loop spans 14 amino acids. V lost 6 bases and J lost 5, with 16 bases in between. Per germline, CDR1 DFQATT and CDR2 SNEGSKA (reference sequence). The CDR3 protein is CSAHGSLGNEKLFF. DNA for the CDR3: TGCAGTGCCCACGGGAGCCTCGGGAATGAAAAACTGTTTTTT.

The V call is TRBV11-2, the J call TRBJ2-7, with 9 bases aligning to TRBD1. There are 15 residues in the CDR3. V lost 5 bases and J lost 6; bases outside the gene matches: 11. Germline CDR1 SGHAT, CDR2 FQNNGV. The DNA of the CDR3 is TGTGCCAGCAGCGCTGGGGCACAGGGACAGGGCGAGCAGTACTTC. As protein: CASSAGAQGQGEQYF.

This clonotype came up once. The chain uses TRBV27 and TRBJ2-3; 7 bases match TRBD1. This CDR3 is 14 amino acids long. Germline trimming cut 8 bases from V and 5 bases from J; bases unmatched to any gene: 10. The germline V gene has CDR1 MNHEY and CDR2 SMNVEV (reference sequence). CDR3 sequence: CASGHLGGVDTQYF. The CDR3, as DNA: TGTGCCAGCGGTCATTTAGGGGGCGTAGATACGCAGTATTTT.

CDR3 residues: CASSFASSAYEQYF. The CDR3 DNA is TGTGCCAGCAGCTTTGCCAGTAGCGCCTACGAGCAGTACTTC. The rearrangement uses TRBV7-2 and TRBJ2-5, with D possibly TRBD2 on 5 matching bases. The J call may be faulty, since TRBJ2-7 better matches the DNA end. Germline V gene data show CDR1 as SGHTA and CDR2 as FQGNSA. This CDR3 region has 14 residues.

The rearrangement links TRBV29-1 to TRBJ2-5, with D perhaps TRBD1 (5 bases). Gene TRBJ2-1 matches the end of the DNA better, so the J call may be wrong. This CDR3 has 17 residues. The germline V gene has CDR1 SQVTM and CDR2 ANQGSEA. The CDR3 bases are TGCAGCGTTCGGCCAGGTGGGGCCGGTAATTCGCGCAATGAGCAGTTCTTC. Protein sequence: CSVRPGGAGNSRNEQFF.

This clonotype was seen only once. The J gene is TRBJ2-5, the V gene TRBV7-9; the match to TRBD2 covers 10 bases. V trimming: 2 bases; J trimming: 4 bases; junction bases outside the gene matches: 7. Germline-derived CDR1 and CDR2 are SEHNR and FQNEAQ (reference sequence). The CDR3 loop spans 16 amino acids. CDR3 bases: TGTGCCAGCAGCTTATTCCTAGCGGGGGCAGGAGAGACCCAGTACTTC. Translation gives CASSLFLAGAGETQYF.

This clonotype was found a few times. The CDR3 coding sequence is TGTGCCAGCAGCTTAGCGGGGTATGAGGACAATGAGCAGTTCTTC. Translation gives CASSLAGYEDNEQFF. V gene TRBV7-9 combines with J gene TRBJ2-5, with D uncertain. The J call may be faulty, since TRBJ2-1 better matches the DNA end. The CDR3 consists of 15 residues. The germline V gene encodes CDR1 SEHNR and CDR2 FQNEAQ (reference sequence).

The V and J genes are TRBV20-1 and TRBJ2-5; 10 bases are shared with TRBD1. The DNA matches TRBJ2-1 better at its end, which makes the J call doubtful. The CDR3 has 14 residues. CDR1 and CDR2 (germline): DFQATT, SNEGSKA (reference sequence). CDR3 loop: CSAESPGTGDGQFF. The CDR3 coding sequence is TGCAGTGCTGAATCCCCGGGGACAGGGGATGGGCAGTTCTTC.

The V gene is TRBV7-9, the J gene TRBJ1-1; D call uncertain. This CDR3 contains 15 residues. V was pared by 11 bases and J by 4 bases, with 23 bases between. Looked up from germline, CDR1 is SEHNR and CDR2 is FQNEAQ (reference sequence). CDR3 sequence (DNA): TGTGCCTGCGAATACTTCTCGGACGGAATCACTGAAGCTTTCTTT. Protein sequence: CACEYFSDGITEAFF.

This clonotype was counted only a few times. The chain recombines TRBV12-3 or TRBV12-4 with TRBJ1-1, with D possibly TRBD1 on 5 matching bases. The CDR3 has 13 residues. The V and J ends lost 5 bases and 5 bases respectively, with 12 bases between them. CDR3 bases: TGTGCCAGCAGTCGTGACAGCAATACTGAAGCTTTCTTT. This gives the protein CASSRDSNTEAFF.

This rearrangement joins TRBV7-9 to TRBJ2-2; D is unclear. The V and J ends lost 10 bases and 8 bases respectively, with 8 bases between them. Germline CDR1 SEHNR, CDR2 FQNEAQ (reference sequence). CDR3 size: 10 residues. CDR3 DNA: TGTGCCATCAACAAGGGGGAGCTGTTTTTT. Its protein is CAINKGELFF.

This chain links TRBV13 with TRBJ2-7; a possible D gene is TRBD1 (5 bases). Trimming took 1 base from V and 3 from J, leaving 10 bases between them. The germline V gene encodes CDR1 PRHDT and CDR2 FYEKMQ (reference sequence). The CDR3 length is 14 residues. This CDR3 reads CASSLEGRDYEQYF. The CDR3 DNA sequence: TGTGCCAGCAGCTTAGAAGGCAGGGACTACGAGCAGTACTTC.